One sample yielded the 17 T cell receptor beta chains listed below, sequenced in a study of blood T cell repertoires in COVID-19. The method was immunoSEQ multiplex PCR; TCRdb's version includes in-frame clones alone and lacks a portion of them. This sample yields over 130,000 clones, of which 70% to 90% are seen a single time; roughly 28% belongs to the top ten. Sequenced input: peripheral blood. These receptors were obtained from a human donor in a cohort sampled during active COVID-19.

This clone has ten or more counts. The rearrangement joins TRBV4-1 to TRBJ1-1; TRBD1 agrees at 7 bases. Trimming cost V 5 bases and J 4 bases; bases outside gene matches: 7. CDR1 and CDR2 from the germline V gene are MGHRA and YSYEKL. The CDR3 extends over 14 amino acids. The CDR3 DNA follows: TGCGCCAGCAGCTCCCGACAGGGATCCACTGAAGCTTTCTTT. It encodes CASSSRQGSTEAFF.

The J gene is TRBJ2-2, the V gene TRBV30; 8 bases are a match to TRBD2. Looked up from germline, CDR1 is GTSNPN and CDR2 is SVGIG (reference sequence). The CDR3 totals 14 residues. The trim removed 7 bases at V and 4 bases at J, leaving 8 bases unmatched. This CDR3 reads CASSGGPGTGELFF. DNA of the CDR3: TGTGCCTCGTCGGGGGGGCCCGGCACCGGGGAGCTGTTTTTT. Variable domain in full (rest from reference TRBV30 and TRBJ2-2): SQTIHQWPATLVQPVGSPLSLECTVEGTSNPNLYWYRQAAGRGLQLLFYSVGIGQISSEVPQNLSASRPQDRQFILSSKKLLLSDSGFYLCASSGGPGTGELFFGEGSRLTVL.

The chain links TRBV19 to TRBJ1-2, with a possible D match to TRBD1 (5 bases). This CDR3 contains 14 residues. CDR1 and CDR2 (germline): LNHDA, SQIVND (reference sequence). Trimming pared 7 bases from V and 2 bases from J, leaving 14 bases between. Here the CDR3 reads CASTPPDKNYGYTF. As DNA, the CDR3 is TGTGCCAGTACCCCCCCGGACAAGAACTATGGCTACACCTTC.

The gene calls are TRBV5-6 and TRBJ1-5, with 7 bases identical to TRBD1. After removal of 3 bases from V and 4 bases from J, the junction contained 4 bases not matched to a gene. CDR1 and CDR2 from the germline V gene are SGHDT and YYEEEE. This CDR3 comprises 14 residues. The CDR3 DNA reads TGTGCCAGCAGCTCCGGGACAGAGAATCAGCCCCAGCATTTT. Translated, it gives CASSSGTENQPQHF.

This rearrangement joins TRBV5-8 to TRBJ1-5, with a tentative D call TRBD1 (6 bases). The CDR3 covers 15 residues. V lost 2 bases, J lost 0 bases, and 9 bases lay in between. CDR1 is SGHTS, CDR2 YDEGEE, per germline. CDR3 nucleotide sequence: TGTGCCAGCAGCTTCCAGGGGTATAGCAATCAGCCCCAGCATTTT. Translated: CASSFQGYSNQPQHF.

The V and J genes are TRBV2 and TRBJ1-4; 9 positions match TRBD1. The CDR3 runs 17 residues. The germline CDR1 and CDR2 sequences are SNHLY and FYNNEI. Trimming took 4 bases from V and 2 from J; bases not matched to a gene: 8. The CDR3 bases are TGTGCCAGCAGTGCACAGGGGGCAGGAATTACTAATGAAAAACTGTTTTTT. As protein: CASSAQGAGITNEKLFF.

The gene calls are TRBV10-2 and TRBJ2-7; a possible D gene is TRBD1 (5 bases). Trimming left V 0 bases short and J 2 bases short, with 14 bases between. CDR1 is WSHSY and CDR2 is SAAADI in the germline V gene. The CDR3 sequence is 16 residues long. Written as DNA, the CDR3 is TGCGCCAGCAGTGAGTCTATAACAGGACCCCCCTACGAGCAGTACTTC. This encodes CASSESITGPPYEQYF.

This chain links TRBV3-1 (or the pseudogene TRBV3-2) with TRBJ1-2; D might be TRBD1 (6 bases). The CDR3 sequence is 13 residues long. CDR1 is LGHDT and CDR2 is YNNKEL in the germline V gene (reference sequence). Trimming cost V 2 bases and J 7 bases, with 11 bases left between them. In DNA, the CDR3 is TGTGCCAGCAGCCAACTACAGGGTTTTGGCTACACCTTC. It codes for CASSQLQGFGYTF.

The CDR3 sequence is CASSLVSSVQETQYF. CDR3 coding DNA: TGCGCCAGCAGCTTGGTCTCTAGCGTGCAGGAGACCCAGTACTTC. The chain couples TRBV5-1 to TRBJ2-5; perhaps TRBD2 as D (6 bases). V lost 0 bases, J lost 5 bases, and 14 bases lay in between. CDR1 is SGHRS, CDR2 YFSETQ, per germline. The CDR3 totals 15 residues.

Only one count was recorded for this clone. J is TRBJ2-5 and V is TRBV24-1; TRBD2 might be the D (6 bases). Germline loops: CDR1 KGHDR, CDR2 SFDVKD. The V end lost 2 bases, the J end lost 1 base, and 16 bases lay between the germline ends. The CDR3 totals 17 residues. The CDR3 sequence: CATSDSSRGTFQETQYF. The CDR3 DNA sequence: TGTGCCACCAGTGATTCGTCCAGAGGGACTTTCCAAGAGACCCAGTACTTC.

The rearrangement joins TRBV15 to TRBJ2-7; 7 positions match TRBD1. The CDR3 covers 14 residues. With V trimmed by 7 bases and J by 4 bases, 10 bases remained unmatched. CDR1 is LNHNV, CDR2 YYDKDF, per germline (reference sequence). CDR3 loop: CATNDRVSIYEQYF. The CDR3 nucleotides are TGTGCCACCAACGACAGGGTATCCATTTACGAGCAGTACTTC.

The chain combines TRBV25-1 with TRBJ2-2, with 8 bases fitting TRBD1. J lost 4 bases, V lost 6 bases, and 7 bases had no gene match. Germline assignment: CDR1 MGHDK and CDR2 SYGVNS. The CDR3 loop spans 15 amino acids. The CDR3 loop is CASSGTGIFTGELFF. CDR3 bases: TGTGCCAGCAGCGGGACAGGTATATTCACCGGGGAGCTGTTTTTT.

The chain joins TRBV12-3 or TRBV12-4 to TRBJ1-5; D unclear. The CDR3 covers 13 residues. V lost 6 bases and J 7 bases, leaving 13 bases between the germline ends. CDR3 sequence (DNA): TGTGCCAGCAGCCCCTCTAGTCCACAGCCCCAGCATTTT. As protein: CASSPSSPQPQHF.

The chain combines TRBV6-5 with TRBJ2-7; 13 bases agree with TRBD2. The CDR3 has 15 residues. V trimming: 4 bases; J trimming: 6 bases; junction bases outside the gene matches: 6. CDR1 MNHEY and CDR2 SVGAGI come from the germline V gene. This chain's CDR3 is CASSSGTSGVGEQYF. The CDR3 nucleotides are TGTGCCAGCAGTTCCGGGACTAGCGGGGTGGGCGAGCAGTACTTC.

V gene TRBV7-8 combines with J gene TRBJ2-7; D not resolved. The CDR3 covers 11 residues. The germline V gene has CDR1 SGHVS and CDR2 FQNEAQ. The V and J ends lost 0 bases and 9 bases respectively, with 6 bases between them. The DNA for the CDR3 is TGTGCCAGCAGCTTAGCGCGCGGGCAGTACTTC. This sequence encodes CASSLARGQYF.

V is TRBV19 and J is TRBJ1-2; D gene unclear. The CDR3 has 13 amino acids. Germline-derived CDR1 and CDR2 are LNHDA and SQIVND (reference sequence). V lost 1 base and J lost 4, with 7 bases in between. The CDR3 is CASSIARGYGYTF. The DNA of the CDR3 is TGTGCCAGTAGTATAGCCAGAGGCTATGGCTACACCTTC.

This sequence joins TRBV12-3 or TRBV12-4 and TRBJ1-1, with D possibly TRBD1 on 5 matching bases. The CDR3 is made up of 13 amino acids. Trimming shortened V by 6 bases and J by 8 bases, and 16 bases separated the two germline ends. CDR3 in amino acids: CASSLDSLREAFF. The CDR3 nucleotides are TGTGCCAGCAGCCTTGACAGCCTTCGGGAAGCTTTCTTT.